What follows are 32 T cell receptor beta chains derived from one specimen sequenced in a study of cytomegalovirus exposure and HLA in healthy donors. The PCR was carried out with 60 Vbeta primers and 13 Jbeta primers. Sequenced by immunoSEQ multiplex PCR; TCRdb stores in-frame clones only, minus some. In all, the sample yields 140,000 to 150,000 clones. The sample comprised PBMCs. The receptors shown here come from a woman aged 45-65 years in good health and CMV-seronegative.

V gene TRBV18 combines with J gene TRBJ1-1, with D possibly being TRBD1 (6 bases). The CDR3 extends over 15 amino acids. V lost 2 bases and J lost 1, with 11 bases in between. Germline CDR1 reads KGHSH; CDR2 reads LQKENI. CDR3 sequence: CASSPIQGQNTEAFF. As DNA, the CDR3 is TGTGCCAGCTCACCAATACAGGGTCAGAACACTGAAGCTTTCTTT.

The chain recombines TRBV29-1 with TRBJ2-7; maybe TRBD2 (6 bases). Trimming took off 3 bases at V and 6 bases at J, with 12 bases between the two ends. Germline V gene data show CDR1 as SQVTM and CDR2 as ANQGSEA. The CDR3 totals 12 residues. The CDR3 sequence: CSVERGGTEQYF. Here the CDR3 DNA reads TGCAGCGTTGAGAGAGGCGGGACCGAGCAGTACTTC.

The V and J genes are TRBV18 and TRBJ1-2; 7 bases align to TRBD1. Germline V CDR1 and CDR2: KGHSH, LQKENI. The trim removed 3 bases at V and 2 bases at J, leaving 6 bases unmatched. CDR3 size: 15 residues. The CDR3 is CASSPQTGENYGYTF. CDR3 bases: TGTGCCAGCTCACCTCAAACAGGGGAAAACTATGGCTACACCTTC.

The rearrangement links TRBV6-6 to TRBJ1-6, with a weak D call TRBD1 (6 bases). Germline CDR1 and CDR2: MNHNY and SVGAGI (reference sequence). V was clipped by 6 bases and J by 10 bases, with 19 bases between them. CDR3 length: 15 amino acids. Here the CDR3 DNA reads TGTGCCAGCAGACCTCCGTTGGACAGAGAATCACCCCTCCACTTT. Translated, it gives CASRPPLDRESPLHF.

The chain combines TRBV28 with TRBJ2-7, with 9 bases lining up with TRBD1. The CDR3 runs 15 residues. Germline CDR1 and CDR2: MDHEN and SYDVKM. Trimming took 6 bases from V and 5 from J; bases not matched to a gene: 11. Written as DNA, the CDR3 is TGTGCCAGCAGCCCACTCAGCGACAGGGGGGACGAGCAGTACTTC. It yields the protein CASSPLSDRGDEQYF.

In DNA form, the CDR3 reads TGCGCCAGCAGCCGCCTAGGCGGGACCGAACTGTTTTTT. As protein: CASSRLGGTELFF. The chain carries TRBV4-3 and TRBJ1-4; a possible D gene is TRBD1 (5 bases). The V end lost 4 bases, the J end lost 12 bases, and 15 bases lay between the germline ends. The CDR3 is 13 residues long. Germline lookup yields CDR1 LGHNA and CDR2 YSLEER.

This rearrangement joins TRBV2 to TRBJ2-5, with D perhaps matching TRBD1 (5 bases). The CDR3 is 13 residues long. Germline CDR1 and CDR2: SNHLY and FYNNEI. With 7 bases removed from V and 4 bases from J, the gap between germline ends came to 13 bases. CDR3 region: CASIGQGRETQYF. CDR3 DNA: TGTGCCAGCATAGGGCAGGGCCGAGAGACCCAGTACTTC.

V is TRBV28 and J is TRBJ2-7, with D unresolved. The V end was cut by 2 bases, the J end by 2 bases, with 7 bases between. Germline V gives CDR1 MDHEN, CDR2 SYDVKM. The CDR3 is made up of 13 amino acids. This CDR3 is CASSLVAAYEQYF. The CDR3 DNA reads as TGTGCCAGCAGTTTAGTGGCAGCCTACGAGCAGTACTTC.

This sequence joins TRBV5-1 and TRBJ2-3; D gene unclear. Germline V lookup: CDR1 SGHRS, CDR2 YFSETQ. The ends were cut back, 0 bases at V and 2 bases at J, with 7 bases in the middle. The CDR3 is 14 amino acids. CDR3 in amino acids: CASSLAQTTDTQYF. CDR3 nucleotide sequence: TGCGCCAGCAGCTTGGCACAGACCACAGATACGCAGTATTTT.

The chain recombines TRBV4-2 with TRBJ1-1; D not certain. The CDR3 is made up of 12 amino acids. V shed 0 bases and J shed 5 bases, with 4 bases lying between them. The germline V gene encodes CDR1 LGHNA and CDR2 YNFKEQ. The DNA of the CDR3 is TGTGCCAGCAGCCAAGATAGAACTGAAGCTTTCTTT. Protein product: CASSQDRTEAFF.

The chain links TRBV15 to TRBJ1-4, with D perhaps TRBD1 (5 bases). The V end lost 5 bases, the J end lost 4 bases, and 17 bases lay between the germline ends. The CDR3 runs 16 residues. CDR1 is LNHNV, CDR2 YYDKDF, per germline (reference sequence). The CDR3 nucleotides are TGTGCCACCAGCGTAGGGGCCCAGGCGGATAATGAAAAACTGTTTTTT. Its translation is CATSVGAQADNEKLFF.

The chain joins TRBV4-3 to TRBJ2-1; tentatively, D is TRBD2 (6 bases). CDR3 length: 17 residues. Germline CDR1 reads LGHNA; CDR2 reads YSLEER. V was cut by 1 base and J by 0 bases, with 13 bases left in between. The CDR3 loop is CASSQALVTSSYNEQFF. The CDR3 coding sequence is TGCGCCAGCAGCCAAGCTTTAGTGACTAGCTCCTACAATGAGCAGTTCTTC.

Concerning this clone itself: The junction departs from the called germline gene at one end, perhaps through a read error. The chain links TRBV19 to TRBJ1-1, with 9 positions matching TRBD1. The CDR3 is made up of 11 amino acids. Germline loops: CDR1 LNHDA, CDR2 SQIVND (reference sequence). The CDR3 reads CATSDSGQGLF. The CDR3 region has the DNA TGTGCCACCTCTGACAGCGGACAGGGGCTATTT.

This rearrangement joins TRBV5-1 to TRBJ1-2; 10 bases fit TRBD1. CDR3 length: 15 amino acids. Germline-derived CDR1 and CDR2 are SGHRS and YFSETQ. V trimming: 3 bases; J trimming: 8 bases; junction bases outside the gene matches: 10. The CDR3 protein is CASSSLLGQGYGYTF. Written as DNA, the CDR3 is TGCGCCAGCAGCTCCCTCTTGGGACAGGGGTACGGCTACACCTTC.

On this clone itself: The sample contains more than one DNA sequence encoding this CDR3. The CDR3 reads CASSLVGETQYF. DNA for the CDR3: TGCGCCAGCAGCTTGGTGGGCGAGACCCAGTACTTC. The chain uses TRBV5-1 and TRBJ2-5; D is ambiguous. The CDR3 runs 12 residues. Trimming pared 0 bases from V and 5 bases from J, leaving 5 bases between. The germline gives CDR1 SGHRS, CDR2 YFSETQ.

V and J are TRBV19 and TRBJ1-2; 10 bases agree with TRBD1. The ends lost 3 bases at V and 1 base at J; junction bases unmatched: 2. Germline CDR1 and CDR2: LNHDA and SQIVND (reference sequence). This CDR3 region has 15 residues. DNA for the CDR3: TGTGCCAGTAGTATGGGGACAGGGGTTAACTATGGCTACACCTTC. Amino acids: CASSMGTGVNYGYTF. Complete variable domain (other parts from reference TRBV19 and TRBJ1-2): DGGITQSPKYLFRKEGQNVTLSCEQNLNHDAMYWYRQDPGQGLRLIYYSQIVNDFQKGDIAEGYSVSREKKESFPLTVTSAQKNPTAFYLCASSMGTGVNYGYTFGSGTRLTVV.

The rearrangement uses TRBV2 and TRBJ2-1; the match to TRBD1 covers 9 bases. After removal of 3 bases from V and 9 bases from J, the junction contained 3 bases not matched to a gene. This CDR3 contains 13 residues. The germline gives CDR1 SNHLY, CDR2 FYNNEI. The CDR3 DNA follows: TGTGCCAGCAGTGACGGACAGGGGATTGAGCAGTTCTTC. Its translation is CASSDGQGIEQFF.

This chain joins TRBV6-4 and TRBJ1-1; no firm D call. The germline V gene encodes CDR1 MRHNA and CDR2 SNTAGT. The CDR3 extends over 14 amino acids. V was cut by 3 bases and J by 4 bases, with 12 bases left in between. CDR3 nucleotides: TGTGCCAGCAGTGAGTTCGGGGAATCCACTGAAGCTTTCTTT. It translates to CASSEFGESTEAFF.

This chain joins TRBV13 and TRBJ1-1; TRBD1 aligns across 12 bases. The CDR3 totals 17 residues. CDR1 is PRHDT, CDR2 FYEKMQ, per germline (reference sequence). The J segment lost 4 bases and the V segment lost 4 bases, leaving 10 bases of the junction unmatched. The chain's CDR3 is CASSSAGTGGLITEAFF. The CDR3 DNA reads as TGTGCCAGCAGCTCTGCCGGGACAGGGGGCTTGATCACTGAAGCTTTCTTT.

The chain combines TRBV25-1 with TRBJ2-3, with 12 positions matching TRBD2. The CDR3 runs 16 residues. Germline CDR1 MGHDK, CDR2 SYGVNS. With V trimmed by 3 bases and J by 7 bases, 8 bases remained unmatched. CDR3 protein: CASSDSPTSGRNTQYF. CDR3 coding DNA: TGTGCCAGCAGTGATTCCCCGACTAGCGGGAGAAATACGCAGTATTTT.

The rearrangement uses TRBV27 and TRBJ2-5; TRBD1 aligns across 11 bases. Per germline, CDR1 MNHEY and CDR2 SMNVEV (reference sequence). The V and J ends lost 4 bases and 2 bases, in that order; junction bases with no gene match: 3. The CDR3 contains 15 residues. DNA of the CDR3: TGTGCCAGCAGTTGGGGACAGGGGGTACAAGAGACCCAGTACTTC. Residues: CASSWGQGVQETQYF.

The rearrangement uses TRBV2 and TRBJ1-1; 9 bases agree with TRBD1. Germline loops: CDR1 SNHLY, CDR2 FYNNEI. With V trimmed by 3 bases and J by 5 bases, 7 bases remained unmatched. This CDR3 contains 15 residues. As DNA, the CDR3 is TGTGCCAGCAGTGACCCAGGGACAGGGAATACTGAAGCTTTCTTT. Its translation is CASSDPGTGNTEAFF.

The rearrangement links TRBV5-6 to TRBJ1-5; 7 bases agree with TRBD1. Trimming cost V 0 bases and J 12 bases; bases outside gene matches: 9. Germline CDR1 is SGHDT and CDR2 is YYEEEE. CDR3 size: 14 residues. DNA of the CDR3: TGTGCCAGCAGCTTGGGACAGGGCATTTTATTCCAGCATTTT. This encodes CASSLGQGILFQHF.

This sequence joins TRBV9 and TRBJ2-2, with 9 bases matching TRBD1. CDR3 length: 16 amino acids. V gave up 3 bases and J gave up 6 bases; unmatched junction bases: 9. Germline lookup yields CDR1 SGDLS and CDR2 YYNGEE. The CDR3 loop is CASSAPGTGTAGELFF. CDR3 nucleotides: TGTGCCAGCAGCGCCCCCGGGACAGGGACCGCCGGGGAGCTGTTTTTT.

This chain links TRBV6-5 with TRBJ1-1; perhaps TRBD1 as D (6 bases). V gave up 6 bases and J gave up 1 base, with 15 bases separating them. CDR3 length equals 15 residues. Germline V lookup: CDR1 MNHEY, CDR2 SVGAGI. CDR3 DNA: TGTGCCAGCAGCCCGGGGGGGCGGGGGAACACTGAAGCTTTCTTT. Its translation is CASSPGGRGNTEAFF.

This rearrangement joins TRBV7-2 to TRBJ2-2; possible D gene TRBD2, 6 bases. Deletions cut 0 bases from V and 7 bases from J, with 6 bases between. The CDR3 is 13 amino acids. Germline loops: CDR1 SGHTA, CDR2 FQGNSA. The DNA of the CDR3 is TGTGCCAGCAGCTTAGCCGGGGGCGGGGAGCTGTTTTTT. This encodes CASSLAGGGELFF.

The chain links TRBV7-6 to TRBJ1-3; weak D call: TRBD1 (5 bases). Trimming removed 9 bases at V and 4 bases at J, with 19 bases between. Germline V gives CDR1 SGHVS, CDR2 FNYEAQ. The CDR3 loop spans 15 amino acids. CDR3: CASTGDQGPGNTIYF. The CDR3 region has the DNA TGTGCCAGTACGGGAGATCAGGGTCCCGGAAACACCATATATTTT.

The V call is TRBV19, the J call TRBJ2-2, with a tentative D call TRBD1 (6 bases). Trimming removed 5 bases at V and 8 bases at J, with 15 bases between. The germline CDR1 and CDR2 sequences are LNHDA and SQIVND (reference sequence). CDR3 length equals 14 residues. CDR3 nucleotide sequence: TGTGCCAGTAGTGCCGGCTTGGGGACAGGGGAGCTGTTTTTT. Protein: CASSAGLGTGELFF.

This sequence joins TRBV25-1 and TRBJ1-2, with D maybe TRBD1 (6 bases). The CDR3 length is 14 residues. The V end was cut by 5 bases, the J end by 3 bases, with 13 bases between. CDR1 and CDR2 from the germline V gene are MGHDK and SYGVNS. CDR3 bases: TGTGCCAGCAGTACCTCAGGGGAATACTATGGCTACACCTTC. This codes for CASSTSGEYYGYTF.

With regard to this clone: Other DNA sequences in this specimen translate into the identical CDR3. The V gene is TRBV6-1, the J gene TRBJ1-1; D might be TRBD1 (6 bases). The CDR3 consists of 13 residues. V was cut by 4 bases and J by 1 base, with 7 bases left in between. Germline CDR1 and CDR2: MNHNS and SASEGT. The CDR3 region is CASSVQGNTEAFF. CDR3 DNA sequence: TGTGCCAGCAGTGTACAGGGGAACACTGAAGCTTTCTTT.

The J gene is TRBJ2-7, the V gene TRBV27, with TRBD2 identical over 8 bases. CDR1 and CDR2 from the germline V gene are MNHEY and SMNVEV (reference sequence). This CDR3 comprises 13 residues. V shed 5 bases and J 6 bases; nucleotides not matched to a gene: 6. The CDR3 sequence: CASSEIAGSEQYF. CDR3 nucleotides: TGTGCCAGCAGTGAAATAGCGGGAAGCGAGCAGTACTTC.

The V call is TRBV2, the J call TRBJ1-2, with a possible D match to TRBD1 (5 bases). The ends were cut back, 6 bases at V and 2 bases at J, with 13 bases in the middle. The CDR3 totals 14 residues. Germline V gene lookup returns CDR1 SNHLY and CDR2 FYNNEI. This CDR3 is CASSADSSNYGYTF. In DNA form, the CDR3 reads TGTGCCAGCAGCGCAGACAGTAGCAACTATGGCTACACCTTC.